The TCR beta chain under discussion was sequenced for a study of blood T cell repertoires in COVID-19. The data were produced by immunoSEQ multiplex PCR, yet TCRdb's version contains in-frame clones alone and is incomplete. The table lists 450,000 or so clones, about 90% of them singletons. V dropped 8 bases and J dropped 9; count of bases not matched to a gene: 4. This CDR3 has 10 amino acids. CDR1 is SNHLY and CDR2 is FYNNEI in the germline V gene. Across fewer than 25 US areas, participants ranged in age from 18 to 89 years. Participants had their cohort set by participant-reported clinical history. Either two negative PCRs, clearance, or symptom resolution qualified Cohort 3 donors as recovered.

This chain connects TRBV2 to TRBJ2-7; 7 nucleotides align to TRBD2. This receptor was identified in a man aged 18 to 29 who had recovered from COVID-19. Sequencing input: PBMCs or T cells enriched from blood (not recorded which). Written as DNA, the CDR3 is TGTGCCAGCGCAGGGAGGGGGCAGTACTTC. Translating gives CASAGRGQYF.